This entry features one TCR beta chain sequence. This receptor's antigen is unknown. No base qualities exist here, and no much larger clone lies one base off it. The CDR3 goes from the cysteine to the phenylalanine over 14 residues. Of all the DNA, just the CDR3 is kept, 42 bases in frame from base 1. In the germline V gene, CDR1 corresponds to MNHEY and CDR2 to SVGEGT. Deletion took 0 bases off V and 6 bases off J, with a span of 11 bases between the germline ends. This sample stems from a study of blood T cell repertoires in COVID-19 (dated by TCRdb to between 2020 and 2021). In the study overall: Samples covering the acute and convalescent phases of COVID-19 were provided by collaborators in the United States, Italy and Spain. The prospective study material was composed of cDNA or gDNA derived from T cells, B-cell-depleted T cells, or PBMCs. The dataset comprised deeply sampled blood TCRbeta repertoires from subjects exposed to, actively infected with, or recovered from COVID-19. The repertoires were released in a freely available public database intended as a resource for research on the immune response to SARS-CoV-2. The samples were drawn from two sources: the first 160 participants of the ongoing ImmuneRACE study, and 1,000 to 1,500 subjects contributed by 6 global collaborators. Nearly every sample came with metadata listing a de-identified subject ID, COVID-19 status, age in years and sex. Where HLA class I and class II types were available, the types were taken from metadata supplied by the sample provider, not from assay-based typing. What the research found in general, with its limitations: The amount of clinical and demographic metadata varied by source and participant and was provided uncurated.

TCRbeta CDR3 regions were amplified from genomic DNA using the immunoSEQ Assay, a bias-controlled multiplex PCR. In the paper's pipeline: Nucleated cell counts per sample were estimated from amplification of reference gene primers within the assay. To quantify the absolute abundance of each unique TCRbeta CDR3 rearrangement, sequence reads were collapsed and filtered. For each sample, productive Simpson clonality was calculated as the square root of Simpson's diversity index across productive rearrangements. Not all clones reach the TCRdb copy of this immuneACCESS table, which keeps in-frame sequences only. Checked studies attribute under half of the gap to unresolved V genes and leave the rest unexplained. From that table come the V and J calls and clone size; the DNA was used to work out D and trimming. This sample has roughly 200,000 clones in its table, and 70% to 90% of those were observed once. In total, the top ten clones hold about 5% of the sample.

Whole blood was collected in K2EDTA tubes by collaborating institutions according to the institutions' own protocols. For TCRbeta analysis, collaborator samples were shipped as frozen whole blood, as isolated PBMCs, or as DNA extracted from either sample type. The chain uses TRBV6-2 or TRBV6-3 and TRBJ1-1; the D gene is perhaps TRBD1, from 6 matching bases. The sequence was obtained from a woman of 80 years or more with acute or convalescent COVID-19. The sequenced sample consisted of peripheral blood. For the CDR3, the sequence is CASSYSWTVAEAFF. The nucleotide sequence is TGTGCCAGCAGTTACTCATGGACAGTCGCTGAAGCTTTCTTT.